Listed here are 32 T cell receptor beta chains from one sample, sequenced in a study of cytomegalovirus exposure and HLA in healthy donors. Profiling relied on immunoSEQ multiplex PCR, and the TCRdb table lists in-frame clones only, not all of them. The data hold approximately 200,000 clones, with around 84% observed a single time. Material: PBMCs. Receptor source: a woman under 40 in good health and CMV-seropositive.

The genes are TRBV4-1 and TRBJ2-7, with TRBD1 as a possible D gene (7 bases). Trimming pared 1 base from V and 7 bases from J, leaving 17 bases between. The CDR3 loop spans 15 amino acids. The germline gives CDR1 MGHRA, CDR2 YSYEKL. In DNA form, the CDR3 reads TGCGCCAGCAGCCAAGTGGTGGCAGGGGGGTGGGAGCAGTACTTC. It codes for CASSQVVAGGWEQYF.

This chain links TRBV6-6 with TRBJ2-3; 8 bases fit TRBD1. This CDR3 has 16 amino acids. Germline values: CDR1 MNHNY, CDR2 SVGAGI (reference sequence). Trimming removed 4 bases from V and 6 bases from J; junction bases left unmatched: 12. The CDR3 bases are TGTGCCAGCAGTTCCGGGACAGGTCAATGGGCGGATACGCAGTATTTT. Translation gives CASSSGTGQWADTQYF.

J is TRBJ2-5 and V is TRBV5-6; no clear D. V was trimmed by 2 bases and J by 3 bases, leaving 8 bases between them. Germline-derived CDR1 and CDR2 are SGHDT and YYEEEE. The CDR3 spans 13 residues. The CDR3, as DNA: TGTGCCAGCAGCTTAATCCGGGAAGAGACCCAGTACTTC. Protein sequence: CASSLIREETQYF.

The chain employs TRBV5-1 and TRBJ2-1; 8 bases are shared with TRBD1. This CDR3 has 14 amino acids. Germline CDR1 SGHRS, CDR2 YFSETQ. Trimming removed 4 bases from V and 7 bases from J; junction bases left unmatched: 7. The CDR3 coding sequence is TGCGCCAGCAGCATGGACAGGGCGCAGAATGAGCAGTTCTTC. Amino acid sequence: CASSMDRAQNEQFF.

V and J are TRBV6-6 and TRBJ2-2, with 9 bases lining up with TRBD2. The CDR3 runs to 16 residues. J lost 7 bases, V lost 2 bases, and 8 bases had no gene match. Germline CDR1 MNHNY, CDR2 SVGAGI (reference sequence). This CDR3 reads CASSYGAGGRNGELFF. CDR3 coding DNA: TGTGCCAGCAGTTACGGAGCGGGAGGACGGAACGGGGAGCTGTTTTTT.

The chain couples TRBV6-6 to TRBJ1-2; D might be TRBD1 (5 bases). Trimming took off 2 bases at V and 8 bases at J, with 12 bases between the two ends. CDR3 size: 13 residues. The germline gives CDR1 MNHNY, CDR2 SVGAGI (reference sequence). The CDR3 DNA sequence: TGTGCCAGCAGTTACATCAGGGTTTGGGGCTACACCTTC. Its translation is CASSYIRVWGYTF.

The sample holds a few counts of this clone. Here the CDR3 reads CASSQQGAGGNQPQHF. In nucleotides, the CDR3 is TGTGCCAGCAGTCAACAAGGGGCAGGGGGCAATCAGCCCCAGCATTTT. The V gene is TRBV27, the J gene TRBJ1-5; TRBD1 is a possible D gene (6 bases). Germline CDR1 reads MNHEY; CDR2 reads SMNVEV (reference sequence). The CDR3 consists of 16 residues. The ends were cut back, 5 bases at V and 2 bases at J, with 16 bases in the middle.

The rearrangement joins TRBV11-1 to TRBJ2-7; 8 bases align to TRBD1. V dropped 5 bases and J dropped 3; count of bases not matched to a gene: 9. Per germline, CDR1 SGHAT and CDR2 FQDESV (reference sequence). CDR3 length equals 15 residues. The CDR3 nucleotides read TGTGCCAGCAGCCCAGGGGGCCGAGGACACTACGAGCAGTACTTC. As protein: CASSPGGRGHYEQYF.

V usage is TRBV2 and J usage is TRBJ2-2; 8 nucleotides match TRBD1. Looked up from germline, CDR1 is SNHLY and CDR2 is FYNNEI. This CDR3 comprises 15 residues. J was trimmed by 4 bases and V by 6 bases; bases with no gene match: 7. This chain's CDR3 is CASRRTGGTTGELFF. The DNA of the CDR3 is TGTGCCAGCAGGAGAACAGGGGGAACCACCGGGGAGCTGTTTTTT. Complete variable domain (other parts from reference TRBV2 and TRBJ2-2): EPEVTQTPSHQVTQMGQEVILRCVPISNHLYFYWYRQILGQKVEFLVSFYNNEISEKSEIFDDQFSVERPDGSNFTLKIRSTKLEDSAMYFCASRRTGGTTGELFFGEGSRLTVL.

This clone was observed a single time. The chain recombines TRBV6-1 with TRBJ2-2, with D hard to call. The length of the CDR3 is 13 residues. V dropped 7 bases and J dropped 1 base, with 7 bases sitting between them. CDR1 and CDR2 from the germline V gene are MNHNS and SASEGT. The CDR3, as DNA: TGTGCCAGCACACGAGGGAACACCGGGGAGCTGTTTTTT. Translated: CASTRGNTGELFF.

The chain uses TRBV2 and TRBJ2-2, with D unresolved. V was trimmed by 5 bases and J by 5 bases, leaving 9 bases between them. The CDR3 is 13 residues long. The germline V gene has CDR1 SNHLY and CDR2 FYNNEI. The CDR3 region is CASSSRSTGELFF. CDR3 bases: TGTGCCAGCAGTTCTAGGTCAACCGGGGAGCTGTTTTTT.

CDR3 region: CASSIGAGQGQPQHF. The CDR3, as DNA: TGTGCCAGTAGTATAGGAGCAGGGCAGGGCCAGCCCCAGCATTTT. The rearrangement links TRBV19 to TRBJ1-5; TRBD1 might be the D (5 bases). Germline CDR1 LNHDA, CDR2 SQIVND (reference sequence). The CDR3 contains 15 residues. V was shortened by 1 base and J by 7 bases, with 14 bases between the two germline ends.

The chain joins TRBV27 to TRBJ1-2, with no clear D. Germline assignment: CDR1 MNHEY and CDR2 SMNVEV (reference sequence). V lost 3 bases and J 7 bases, leaving 9 bases between the germline ends. The length of the CDR3 is 12 residues. For the CDR3, the DNA is TGTGCCAGCAGTTTCCTAGGAGGTGGCTACACCTTC. Its translation is CASSFLGGGYTF.

The chain is built from TRBV6-5 and TRBJ2-3; unclear D gene. CDR3 length equals 14 residues. Germline CDR1 and CDR2: MNHEY and SVGAGI. V lost 5 bases, J lost 6 bases, and 15 bases lay in between. For the CDR3, the DNA is TGTGCCAGCAGTCCCCCCTCCCGTTTGGATACGCAGTATTTT. Encoded protein: CASSPPSRLDTQYF.

This chain uses TRBV28 with TRBJ2-1; D is perhaps TRBD1 (6 bases). The CDR3 is 13 amino acids. Trimming took 3 bases from V and 16 from J, leaving 19 bases between them. Germline lookup yields CDR1 MDHEN and CDR2 SYDVKM. The CDR3 protein is CASSLGYDRNSFF. The CDR3 nucleotides are TGTGCCAGCAGTTTGGGGTACGACAGGAATAGTTTCTTC. The full variable domain, rest sourced from reference TRBV28 and TRBJ2-1, is DVKVTQSSRYLVKRTGEKVFLECVQDMDHENMFWYRQDPGLGLRLIYFSYDVKMKEKGDIPEGYSVSREKKERFSLILESASTNQTSMYLCASSLGYDRNSFFGPGTRLTVL.

The chain carries TRBV6-1 and TRBJ2-7, with 8 bases identical to TRBD2. Germline lookup yields CDR1 MNHNS and CDR2 SASEGT. The CDR3 totals 15 residues. The trim removed 0 bases at V and 3 bases at J, leaving 4 bases unmatched. The CDR3: CASSEAGGRFYEQYF. In DNA form, the CDR3 reads TGTGCCAGCAGTGAAGCGGGCGGGAGGTTCTACGAGCAGTACTTC.

The chain links TRBV28 to TRBJ2-1, with TRBD2 identical over 12 bases. In germline, CDR1 is MDHEN, CDR2 SYDVKM. The CDR3 sequence is 14 residues long. The V gene end was trimmed by 8 bases and the J gene end by 4 bases; junction bases not matched to a gene: 3. The CDR3 DNA sequence: TGTGCCAGCCGACTAGCGGGAGAGTACAATGAGCAGTTCTTC. Translation gives CASRLAGEYNEQFF.

The chain employs TRBV5-1 and TRBJ1-1; D is undetermined. CDR1 is SGHRS, CDR2 YFSETQ, per germline. Trimming shortened V by 4 bases and J by 2 bases, and 12 bases separated the two germline ends. The CDR3 has 14 amino acids. This CDR3 is CASSTAGLNTEAFF. CDR3 nucleotide sequence: TGCGCCAGCAGCACGGCGGGGTTAAACACTGAAGCTTTCTTT.

J is TRBJ2-2 and V is TRBV9; 10 bases match TRBD2. The V gene end was trimmed by 1 base and the J gene end by 5 bases; junction bases not matched to a gene: 2. Germline CDR1 reads SGDLS; CDR2 reads YYNGEE. The CDR3 consists of 15 residues. CDR3 in DNA: TGTGCCAGCAGCGTACTAGCGGGAGATACCGGGGAGCTGTTTTTT. It translates to CASSVLAGDTGELFF.

This chain uses TRBV7-9 with TRBJ1-2, with a possible D match to TRBD1 (6 bases). V gave up 5 bases and J gave up 4 bases, with 11 bases separating them. Germline V CDR1 and CDR2: SEHNR, FQNEAQ (reference sequence). The CDR3 has 13 amino acids. CDR3: CASSPSTGYGYTF. In DNA form, the CDR3 reads TGTGCCAGCAGCCCCTCGACAGGCTATGGCTACACCTTC.

Turning to this clone: This sample also contains other DNA sequences that code for the same CDR3. The chain couples TRBV29-1 to TRBJ1-1; 10 positions match TRBD1. After removal of 6 bases from V and 1 base from J, the junction contained 2 bases not matched to a gene. The CDR3 spans 13 residues. Germline V gene lookup returns CDR1 SQVTM and CDR2 ANQGSEA. The CDR3 spells CSVRTGGNTEAFF. The CDR3 region has the DNA TGCAGCGTCCGGACAGGGGGGAACACTGAAGCTTTCTTT.

The table lists this clone with many counts. The chain has TRBV11-1 and TRBJ1-1; 7 bases line up with TRBD1. V shed 5 bases, J shed 4 bases, and the junction held 7 bases outside the gene matches. Germline V gene lookup returns CDR1 SGHAT and CDR2 FQDESV (reference sequence). The CDR3 is 14 amino acids. CDR3 in DNA: TGTGCCAGCAGCCCCGGACAGGTATCCACTGAAGCTTTCTTT. As protein: CASSPGQVSTEAFF.

The chain uses TRBV10-3 and TRBJ1-1; 7 positions match TRBD1. V lost 10 bases to trimming and J lost 8 bases; unmatched junction nucleotides: 13. The CDR3 extends over 13 amino acids. In germline, CDR1 is ENHRY, CDR2 SYGVKD. The CDR3 reads CATAPGQTTEAFF. The CDR3 nucleotides are TGTGCCACGGCGCCGGGACAGACGACCGAAGCTTTCTTT.

The chain joins TRBV2 to TRBJ2-1; TRBD1 matches at 7 bases. The CDR3 consists of 17 residues. After removal of 8 bases from V and 6 bases from J, the junction contained 19 bases not matched to a gene. Germline CDR1 and CDR2: SNHLY and FYNNEI. The CDR3, as DNA: TGTGCCAGCCTTCCTCCTTTAGACAGGGTACGATCCAATGAGCAGTTCTTC. Translated, it gives CASLPPLDRVRSNEQFF.

The rearrangement links TRBV30 to TRBJ1-1, with D tentatively TRBD1 (5 bases). The V end lost 2 bases, the J end lost 0 bases, and 10 bases lay between the germline ends. Germline V gene sequence: CDR1 GTSNPN, CDR2 SVGIG (reference sequence). CDR3 size: 14 residues. The DNA for the CDR3 is TGTGCCTGGAGTACGGGACTCGTGAACACTGAAGCTTTCTTT. Its protein is CAWSTGLVNTEAFF.

CDR3: CATSFSGRYNEQFF. The CDR3 bases are TGTGCCACCAGCTTCAGCGGGAGATACAATGAGCAGTTCTTC. V usage is TRBV15 and J usage is TRBJ2-1; 8 bases are a match to TRBD2. The CDR3 extends over 14 amino acids. Germline V lookup: CDR1 LNHNV, CDR2 YYDKDF (reference sequence). J was trimmed by 4 bases and V by 5 bases; bases with no gene match: 4.

The chain combines TRBV10-1 with TRBJ1-1; D may be TRBD1 (6 bases). From germline, CDR1 is WNHNN and CDR2 SYGVQD (reference sequence). The CDR3 length is 12 residues. V shed 6 bases and J shed 7 bases, with 12 bases lying between them. The CDR3 DNA reads TGCGCCAGCAGCTCAGGGGTAAATGAAGCTTTCTTT. It yields the protein CASSSGVNEAFF.

V is TRBV6-5 and J is TRBJ2-2; 7 bases are shared with TRBD2. The CDR3 is 15 amino acids. The ends lost 4 bases at V and 0 bases at J; junction bases unmatched: 2. Germline V CDR1 and CDR2: MNHEY, SVGAGI. The CDR3 DNA reads as TGTGCCAGCAGTTCCGCGGGAGCGAACACCGGGGAGCTGTTTTTT. It specifies CASSSAGANTGELFF.

This clone was detected a few times. This sequence joins TRBV5-1 and TRBJ1-2; TRBD1 agrees at 7 bases. The J segment lost 4 bases and the V segment lost 4 bases, leaving 7 bases of the junction unmatched. The CDR3 consists of 14 residues. The germline V gene encodes CDR1 SGHRS and CDR2 YFSETQ. CDR3 sequence: CASSTGTALYGYTF. In DNA form, the CDR3 reads TGCGCCAGCAGCACTGGGACAGCCCTCTATGGCTACACCTTC.

V and J are TRBV29-1 and TRBJ2-1; 7 bases align to TRBD2. The V gene end was trimmed by 3 bases and the J gene end by 0 bases; junction bases not matched to a gene: 8. This CDR3 region has 16 residues. Germline assignment: CDR1 SQVTM and CDR2 ANQGSEA. This chain's CDR3 is CSVEGGVDSSYNEQFF. In DNA form, the CDR3 reads TGCAGCGTTGAGGGGGGGGTAGATAGCTCCTACAATGAGCAGTTCTTC.

The chain carries TRBV6-5 and TRBJ1-2; D is uncertain. CDR1 is MNHEY, CDR2 SVGAGI, per germline. The CDR3 consists of 13 residues. Trimming cost V 2 bases and J 4 bases, with 8 bases left between them. The CDR3 DNA follows: TGTGCCAGCAGTTACAACCCACTCTATGGCTACACCTTC. This gives the protein CASSYNPLYGYTF.

This clone was seen a single time. The V call is TRBV7-9, the J call TRBJ1-2; D uncertain. V dropped 1 base and J dropped 4 bases, with 4 bases sitting between them. The CDR3 is 12 amino acids. Germline assignment: CDR1 SEHNR and CDR2 FQNEAQ (reference sequence). The CDR3 DNA reads TGTGCCAGCAGCTTAGAGCTCTATGGCTACACCTTC. Protein sequence: CASSLELYGYTF.